This entry describes one T cell receptor (beta chain). What it recognizes is unknown. At one end the junction does not follow the germline gene, possibly because of a read error. The CDR3 runs to 14 residues. From germline, CDR1 is SGDLS and CDR2 YYNGEE. CD8+CD57+ cell expansion had been shown by flow cytometry in patients chosen for sequencing. Genomic DNA provided the template from which TCR beta VDJ and CDR3 profiles were obtained. Using its own MiXCR run on the reads, TCRdb lists one record per CDR3 protein. The sample shows roughly 250,000 distinct CDR3 sequences, 65% to 90% of them seen only once. The record originates from a study of CD8+CD57+ T cells in acquired aplastic anemia. General study results and limits: Patients versus controls showed no significant CD8+ Simpson's diversity difference.

The chain combines TRBV9 with TRBJ2-3; D possibly uses TRBD1 or TRBD2 (5 bases each). The sequence was collected from a human donor with aplastic anemia. Sequencing used sorted CD4+, CD8+, or CD8+CD57+ T cells (not recorded which) from PBMCs. CDR3 coding DNA: TGTGCCAGCAGCGTGGGGGACGGGCCTACGAGCAGTAATTTT. Protein: CASSVGDGPTSSNF. The entire variable domain, with the rest obtained from reference TRBV9 and TRBJ2-3, is as follows: DSGVTQTPKHLITATGQRVTLRCSPRSGDLSVYWYQQSLDQGLQFLIQYYNGEERAKGNILERFSAQQFPDLHSELNLSSLELGDSALYFCASSVGDGPTSSNFGPGTRLTVL.